This section outlines one TCR beta chain sequence together with its context. Trimming took off 1 base at V and 5 bases at J, with 9 bases between the two ends. Per the germline V gene, CDR1 is LGHNA and CDR2 is YNFKEQ. The CDR3 spans 15 residues. The data were obtained in a study of blood T cell repertoires in COVID-19. The overall study: The origin of the acute and convalescent COVID-19 samples was the United States, Italy and Spain. The cDNA or gDNA used as material had been derived from T cells, B-cell-depleted T cells, or PBMCs.

Per the original data handling: For nucleated cells, counts were estimated from reference gene primer amplification. Using immunoSEQ multiplex PCR, the repertoire was profiled, and TCRdb retains in-frame clones only, with some absent. The V and J calls and clone size were taken over from that table, and D and trimming were inferred from the DNA. The table includes tens of thousands of clones, around 86% detected once. Input material: peripheral blood. This receptor was identified in a woman of 80 years or more with acute or convalescent COVID-19. The V and J genes are TRBV4-2 and TRBJ1-6; D unresolved. CDR3 sequence (DNA): TGTGCCAGCAGCCAAGCTACCGGGAATAATTCACCCCTCCACTTT. Its protein product is CASSQATGNNSPLHF.